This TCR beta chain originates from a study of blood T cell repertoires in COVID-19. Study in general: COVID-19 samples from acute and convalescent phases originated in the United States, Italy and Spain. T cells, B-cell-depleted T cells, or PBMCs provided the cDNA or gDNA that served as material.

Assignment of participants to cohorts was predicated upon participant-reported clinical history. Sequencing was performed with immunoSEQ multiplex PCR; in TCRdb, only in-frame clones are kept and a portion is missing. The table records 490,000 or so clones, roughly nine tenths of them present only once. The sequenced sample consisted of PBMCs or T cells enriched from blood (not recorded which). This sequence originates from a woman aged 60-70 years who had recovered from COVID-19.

CDR3 protein: CASTLRDTYSPLHF. CDR3 nucleotides: TGTGCCAGCACGCTTCGGGACACTTATTCACCCCTCCACTTT. This chain connects TRBV18 to TRBJ1-6, with D possibly being TRBD1 (6 bases). This CDR3 is 14 amino acids long. CDR1 is KGHSH, CDR2 LQKENI, per germline. Deletions cut 8 bases from V and 8 bases from J, with 16 bases between. The full variable domain, with the rest looked up from reference TRBV18 and TRBJ1-6, is NAGVMQNPRHLVRRRGQEARLRCSPMKGHSHVYWYRQLPEEGLKFMVYLQKENIIDESGMPKERFSAEFPKEGPSILRIQQVVRGDSAAYFCASTLRDTYSPLHFGNGTRLTVT.